A selection of T cell receptor beta chains follows, all from one sample in a study of cytomegalovirus exposure and HLA in healthy donors. Sequencing used immunoSEQ multiplex PCR; TCRdb keeps in-frame clones, though not all of them. The data show 150,000 or so clones, with less than 90% seen just once and roughly 1% held by the top ten. The sample comprised PBMCs. The receptors come from a man aged 30 to 39 in good health and CMV-seronegative. Both conserved end residues are part of each CDR3. The order of the fields is D gene, clone size, J gene, CDR3 length, V gene, CDR3 protein, CDR3 DNA. The D gene is left open where the match is weak. Size is omitted from some rows. Given values are once, few, many or a class for expanded clones.

TRBD2,few,TRBJ2-5,15,TRBV19,CASSRGRGLQETQYF,TGTGCCAGTTCTAGGGGACGGGGACTACAAGAGACCCAGTACTTC
TRBD1,NA,TRBJ2-4,13,TRBV19,CASSMGTGNIQYF,TGTGCCAGTAGTATGGGGACAGGAAACATTCAGTACTTC
TRBD2,NA,TRBJ2-1,16,TRBV16,CASSQSGSGRADEQFF,TGTGCCAGCAGCCAATCGGGGAGCGGGAGGGCCGATGAGCAGTTCTTC
NA,NA,TRBJ1-5,15,TRBV21-1,CASSKARGNHQPQHF,TGTGCCAGCAGCAAAGCGCGGGGGAATCATCAGCCCCAGCATTTT
NA,NA,TRBJ2-7,17,TRBV5-6,CASSLLFMMRGVGEQYF,TGTGCCAGCAGCTTACTATTTATGATGCGGGGTGTAGGCGAGCAGTACTTC
TRBD1,NA,TRBJ2-5,15,TRBV6-1,CASMTNRGFQETQYF,TGTGCCAGCATGACGAACAGGGGTTTCCAAGAGACCCAGTACTTC
NA,NA,TRBJ2-5,11,TRBV27,CASSFLETQYF,TGTGCCAGCAGTTTTCTGGAGACCCAGTACTTC
NA,NA,TRBJ1-1,14,TRBV10-3,CAISGAGVSTEAFF,TGTGCCATCAGTGGGGCAGGGGTTAGCACTGAAGCTTTCTTT
TRBD2,NA,TRBJ2-7,16,TRBV18,CASSPRTSGDSYEQYF,TGTGCCAGCTCACCCCGGACTAGCGGGGACTCCTACGAGCAGTACTTC
NA,NA,TRBJ2-5,15,TRBV7-9,CASSFSFGSQETQYF,TGTGCCAGCAGCTTTAGTTTCGGGTCCCAAGAGACCCAGTACTTC
TRBD1,NA,TRBJ2-7,15,TRBV5-1,CASSPGQGVLYEQYF,TGCGCCAGCAGCCCCGGACAGGGGGTTTTGTACGAGCAGTACTTC
TRBD1,NA,TRBJ1-1,14,TRBV19,CASRPGQGRVEAFF,TGTGCCAGTAGACCGGGACAGGGTCGTGTGGAAGCTTTCTTT
TRBD1,NA,TRBJ2-7,13,TRBV5-1,CASNSGTGYEQYF,TGCGCCAGCAACTCCGGGACAGGCTACGAGCAGTACTTC
NA,NA,TRBJ2-5,14,TRBV28,CASSVIGGKETQYF,TGTGCCAGCAGTGTGATTGGCGGGAAAGAGACCCAGTACTTC
TRBD2,NA,TRBJ2-7,16,TRBV19,CASSTGLAGGSYEQYF,TGTGCCAGTAGTACTGGACTAGCGGGGGGCAGCTACGAGCAGTACTTC
TRBD1,NA,TRBJ2-1,10,TRBV20-1,CSAGGQEQFF,TGCAGTGCTGGGGGACAGGAGCAGTTCTTC
NA,NA,TRBJ1-2,12,TRBV2,CASSIQNYGYTF,TGTGCCAGCAGTATACAGAACTATGGCTACACCTTC
TRBD1,NA,TRBJ1-6,15,TRBV19,CATRTRDRGSSPLHF,TGTGCCACCCGGACCCGGGACAGGGGATCCTCACCCCTCCACTTT
TRBD2,NA,TRBJ2-1,16,TRBV5-4,CASSPATSGSGDEQFF,TGTGCCAGCAGCCCCGCAACTAGCGGGAGTGGAGATGAGCAGTTCTTC
TRBD1,few,TRBJ2-1,14,TRBV5-1,CASSLAQQGDEQFF,TGCGCCAGCAGCTTGGCCCAACAGGGGGATGAGCAGTTCTTC
NA,NA,TRBJ2-7,13,TRBV7-9,CASSTGPVYEQYF,TGTGCCAGCAGTACAGGGCCTGTCTACGAGCAGTACTTC
TRBD2,NA,TRBJ2-1,14,TRBV11-2,CASNFGGSYNEQFF,TGTGCCAGCAACTTTGGCGGGAGCTACAATGAGCAGTTCTTC
NA,few,TRBJ1-4,14,TRBV5-4,CASSLEGPHEKLFF,TGTGCCAGCAGCTTGGAGGGGCCGCATGAAAAACTGTTTTTT
NA,NA,TRBJ1-4,19,TRBV4-1,CASSQAAGKSVKENEKLFF,TGCGCCAGCAGCCAAGCTGCCGGGAAATCCGTAAAAGAAAATGAAAAACTGTTTTTT
NA,NA,TRBJ1-5,17,TRBV7-9,CASSSWGSGQGGQPQHF,TGTGCCAGCAGCTCATGGGGGAGCGGACAAGGAGGGCAGCCCCAGCATTTT
TRBD1,NA,TRBJ1-3,17,TRBV10-3,CAISERGTGRSGNTIYF,TGTGCCATCAGTGAACGGGGGACAGGTCGCTCTGGAAACACCATATATTTT
TRBD1,NA,TRBJ2-7,15,TRBV6-5,CASTPSGTGPYEQYF,TGTGCCAGCACCCCCTCCGGGACAGGCCCCTACGAGCAGTACTTC
NA,few,TRBJ2-7,17,TRBV7-6,CASSLAPSRISSYEQYF,TGTGCCAGCAGCTTAGCCCCTAGCCGTATTTCCTCCTACGAGCAGTACTTC
NA,NA,TRBJ1-5,17,TRBV11-2,CASSLDPGWGRDQPQHF,TGTGCCAGCAGCTTAGATCCTGGGTGGGGGAGGGATCAGCCCCAGCATTTT
NA,NA,TRBJ1-4,15,TRBV28,CASSYRTRRHEKLFF,TGTGCCAGCAGCTATAGGACACGACGGCATGAAAAACTGTTTTTT
TRBD2,NA,TRBJ2-3,15,TRBV5-1,CASSLAGDSTDTQYF,TGCGCCAGCAGCCTAGCGGGAGACAGCACAGATACGCAGTATTTT
NA,NA,TRBJ2-7,12,TRBV18,CASSPGGYEQYF,TGTGCCAGCTCACCGGGGGGCTACGAGCAGTACTTC
TRBD1,NA,TRBJ2-7,14,TRBV9,CASSVGDRTYEQYF,TGTGCCAGCAGCGTAGGGGACAGGACCTACGAGCAGTACTTC
TRBD2,NA,TRBJ2-7,15,TRBV5-8,CASSLGLAGEDEQYF,TGTGCCAGCAGCTTGGGACTAGCGGGAGAGGACGAGCAGTACTTC
TRBD1,NA,TRBJ1-4,14,TRBV7-6,CASSLDREGEKLFF,TGTGCCAGCAGCTTGGACAGGGAGGGTGAAAAACTGTTTTTT
NA,NA,TRBJ2-1,12,TRBV4-1,CASSHPQGREFF,TGCGCCAGCAGCCATCCACAGGGCCGGGAGTTCTTC
NA,NA,TRBJ1-5,15,TRBV4-1,CASSQDLGGGQPQHF,TGCGCCAGCAGCCAAGATCTCGGGGGGGGGCAGCCCCAGCATTTT
NA,NA,TRBJ2-3,13,TRBV7-3,CASSAIRTDTQYF,TGTGCCAGCAGCGCGATACGCACAGATACGCAGTATTTT
NA,NA,TRBJ2-1,14,TRBV6-5,CASSYASTDNEQFF,TGTGCCAGCAGTTACGCGAGTACAGACAATGAGCAGTTCTTC
NA,once,TRBJ1-4,17,TRBV7-9,CASSSSRWDFGIEKLFF,TGTGCCAGCAGCTCGTCCAGGTGGGACTTTGGTATTGAAAAACTGTTTTTT
NA,NA,TRBJ2-2,12,TRBV28,CASSLLSGELFF,TGTGCCAGCAGTTTATTATCCGGGGAGCTGTTTTTT
NA,NA,TRBJ1-3,12,TRBV19,CASSILGNTIYF,TGTGCCAGTAGTATCCTCGGAAACACCATATATTTT
TRBD1,once,TRBJ1-3,14,TRBV2,CASSEDRGGNTIYF,TGTGCCAGCAGTGAAGACAGGGGCGGAAACACCATATATTTT
NA,NA,TRBJ2-7,16,TRBV27,CASSFSRGSRAYEQYF,TGTGCCAGCAGTTTCTCGCGAGGGTCAAGGGCTTACGAGCAGTACTTC
TRBD1,NA,TRBJ2-2,15,TRBV30,CAWSPPGQGAGELFF,TGTGCCTGGAGTCCACCGGGACAGGGGGCCGGGGAGCTGTTTTTT